The 4 T cell receptor beta chains in this list originate from one sample, sequenced in a study of T cell responses to AZD1222 COVID-19 vaccine. TCRdb keeps only in-frame clones here, not all; method: immunoSEQ multiplex PCR. The sample lists 95,000 to 110,000 clones, roughly 88% occurring once. Sample: peripheral blood, taken on day 0 of AZD1222 vaccination. The receptors here all came from an adult in good health.

The genes are TRBV3-1 (or the pseudogene TRBV3-2) and TRBJ2-5; D is unresolved. This CDR3 is 15 amino acids long. CDR1 LGHDT and CDR2 YNNKEL come from the germline V gene (reference sequence). Trimming stripped 0 bases from V and 0 bases from J, with 8 bases between. CDR3 nucleotides: TGTGCCAGCAGCCAAGAATGCCCTAACCAAGAGACCCAGTACTTC. As protein: CASSQECPNQETQYF.

The chain employs TRBV28 and TRBJ1-3; no definite D call. CDR1 and CDR2 from the germline V gene are MDHEN and SYDVKM. This CDR3 has 11 amino acids. Trimming removed 7 bases from V and 6 bases from J, with 7 bases in between. The CDR3 protein is CASTTLNTIYF. Here the CDR3 DNA reads TGTGCCAGCACGACCCTAAACACCATATATTTT.

V usage is TRBV6-5 and J usage is TRBJ2-7, with 10 bases aligning to TRBD2. Unmatched junction bases numbered 4, after V lost 5 bases and J lost 0 bases. The germline gives CDR1 MNHEY, CDR2 SVGAGI. This CDR3 spans 15 amino acids. CDR3 sequence: CASSRGLAFSYEQYF. The CDR3 region has the DNA TGTGCCAGCAGTCGGGGACTAGCGTTCTCCTACGAGCAGTACTTC.

The chain couples TRBV4-3 to TRBJ2-7, with a tentative D call TRBD2 (5 bases). Trimming pared 1 base from V and 3 bases from J, leaving 16 bases between. Per germline, CDR1 LGHNA and CDR2 YSLEER. This CDR3 comprises 16 residues. CDR3 in DNA: TGCGCCAGCAGCCAAGGCAATCGGGGTGGGCTCTACGAGCAGTACTTC. Translation gives CASSQGNRGGLYEQYF.